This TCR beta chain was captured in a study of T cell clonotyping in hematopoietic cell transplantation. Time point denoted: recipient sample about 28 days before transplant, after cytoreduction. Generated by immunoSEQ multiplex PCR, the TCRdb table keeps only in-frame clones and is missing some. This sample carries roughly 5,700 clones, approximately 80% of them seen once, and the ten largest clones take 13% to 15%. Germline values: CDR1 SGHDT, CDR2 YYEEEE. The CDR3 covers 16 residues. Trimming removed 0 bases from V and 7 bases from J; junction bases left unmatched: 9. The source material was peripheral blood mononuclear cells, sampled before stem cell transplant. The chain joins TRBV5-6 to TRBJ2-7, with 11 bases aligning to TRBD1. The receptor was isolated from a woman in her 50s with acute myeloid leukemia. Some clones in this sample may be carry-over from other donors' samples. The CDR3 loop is CASSLAGTGGGREQYF. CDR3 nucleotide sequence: TGTGCCAGCAGCTTGGCAGGGACAGGGGGTGGTAGGGAGCAGTACTTC.